This is a list of T cell receptor beta chains from one sample in a study of shared clonotypes between healthy human individuals. Data came from immunoSEQ multiplex PCR; TCRdb stores just in-frame clones and leaves some out. The sample lists about 2.4 million clones, around nine tenths occurring once. What was sequenced was naive CD4+ T cells sorted from blood. Receptor source: a man aged 18 to 29 in good health. Each CDR3 is given with its conserved first and last residue. Each record gives: clone size, D gene, CDR3 length, J gene, V gene, CDR3 DNA, CDR3 protein. The D gene is left open where the match is weak. Clone size is shown for a subset of rows, as once, few, many or a class of expanded clone.

>NA|TRBD1|15|TRBJ2-2|TRBV5-1
TGCGCCAGCAGCACACGGACAGGGGGCTCCGGGGAGCTGTTTTTT
CASSTRTGGSGELFF
>NA|NA|12|TRBJ2-1|TRBV2
TGTGCCAGCCGCCGACAGGACAATGAGCAGTTCTTC
CASRRQDNEQFF
>once|NA|14|TRBJ2-1|TRBV7-9
TGTGCCAGCAGCTTAAGGGCAGGTAACAATGAGCAGTTCTTC
CASSLRAGNNEQFF
>few|NA|12|TRBJ1-1|TRBV27
TGTGCCAGCAGTTCCGGGGACACTGAAGCTTTCTTT
CASSSGDTEAFF
>NA|TRBD1|13|TRBJ1-6|TRBV2
TGTGCCAGCATTCAGGGGGTAAATTCACCCCTCCACTTT
CASIQGVNSPLHF
>NA|NA|13|TRBJ2-5|TRBV30
TGTGCCTGGAGTGTGCGGGGGCCGGACGGGCAGTACTTC
CAWSVRGPDGQYF
>once|NA|15|TRBJ1-1|TRBV7-2
TGTGCCAGCAGCTTAGGAGGCCCTGGGGGCACTGAAGCTTTCTTT
CASSLGGPGGTEAFF
>NA|TRBD1|15|TRBJ1-5|TRBV28
TGTGCCAGCAGCCCTGGACAGGGGGCTGGTCAGCCCCAGCATTTT
CASSPGQGAGQPQHF
>NA|TRBD2|16|TRBJ2-2|TRBV10-3
TGTGCCAGCAGTGAGACTGGCGGGGGGGCCTCCGGGGAGCTGTTTTTT
CASSETGGGASGELFF
>NA|NA|11|TRBJ2-1|TRBV2
TGTGCCAGCAGTGTCCGAGGTGAGCAGTTCTTC
CASSVRGEQFF
>NA|TRBD1|19|TRBJ1-4|TRBV2
TGTGCCAGCAGTCCCCGGGGGGGGACAGGGGAGTCTCTTAATGAAAAACTGTTTTTT
CASSPRGGTGESLNEKLFF
>NA|TRBD2|14|TRBJ2-7|TRBV7-2
TGTGCCAGCAGCTTAGGTAGCGGGTCCTACGAGCAGTACTTC
CASSLGSGSYEQYF
>NA|NA|14|TRBJ1-1|TRBV11-3
TGTGCCAGCAGCCCGGGAGGAGTGAACACTGAAGCTTTCTTT
CASSPGGVNTEAFF
>once|TRBD1|17|TRBJ2-5|TRBV10-3
TGTGCCATCAGTCCCTGGACAGGGAGTGGCGGACAAGAGACCCAGTACTTC
CAISPWTGSGGQETQYF
>once|NA|16|TRBJ2-7|TRBV18
TGTGCCAGCTCACCCTCCGCCCCGGTATCTTCCTACGAGCAGTACTTC
CASSPSAPVSSYEQYF
>NA|TRBD2|15|TRBJ2-7|TRBV5-1
TGCGCCAGCAGCCTGGATGGGACTAGCGTCTACGAGCAGTACTTC
CASSLDGTSVYEQYF
>NA|NA|14|TRBJ1-3|TRBV18
TGTGCCAGCTCACCTGGGGGATCCGGAAACACCATATATTTT
CASSPGGSGNTIYF
>NA|TRBD2|12|TRBJ2-7|TRBV2
TGTGCCAGCAGTGAAGCCGCGGGGGGCAAGTACTTC
CASSEAAGGKYF
>NA|NA|11|TRBJ1-4|TRBV20-1
TGCAGTGGCTTGTTTGGGGAAAAACTGTTTTTT
CSGLFGEKLFF
>NA|NA|17|TRBJ1-5|TRBV4-1
TGCGCCAGCAGCCAAGAGACGGTTGGGGGCCTAAATCAGCCCCAGCATTTT
CASSQETVGGLNQPQHF
>NA|TRBD2|19|TRBJ2-1|TRBV6-1
TGTGCCAGCAGTGAAGCCTTCCCGGGACTAGCGGCCGAGGGGAATGAGCAGTTCTTC
CASSEAFPGLAAEGNEQFF
>NA|TRBD2|17|TRBJ2-5|TRBV9
TGTGCCAGCAGCGTAGCGAGGGAGGCTAGCGGCCAAGAGACCCAGTACTTC
CASSVAREASGQETQYF
>NA|TRBD1|15|TRBJ2-7|TRBV7-2
TGTGCCAGCAGCCGCTCGACAGGGAACTCCTACGAGCAGTACTTC
CASSRSTGNSYEQYF
>NA|NA|13|TRBJ2-1|TRBV11-3
TGTGCCAGCAGCTTTGAAGGGCCCAATGAGCAGTTCTTC
CASSFEGPNEQFF
>NA|TRBD2|14|TRBJ2-1|TRBV29-1
TGCAGCGCCGGACTAGCGCAATCCTACAATGAGCAGTTCTTC
CSAGLAQSYNEQFF
>NA|TRBD2|17|TRBJ2-3|TRBV5-6
TGTGCCAGCAGCCTGTCGCCCACGGCTAGCGGGATGGATACGCAGTATTTT
CASSLSPTASGMDTQYF
>NA|TRBD1|13|TRBJ2-7|TRBV7-4
TGTGCCACCGCCCCCGGGACAGCCTACGAGCAGTACTTC
CATAPGTAYEQYF
>NA|NA|12|TRBJ2-5|TRBV19
TGTGCCAGTAGTCCGAGAGCCGGGACCCAGTACTTC
CASSPRAGTQYF
>NA|NA|15|TRBJ1-5|TRBV12-2
TGTGCAAGTCGCCTCGGGGGATTGCCCAATCAGCCCCAGCATTTT
CASRLGGLPNQPQHF
>NA|NA|13|TRBJ1-4|TRBV5-1
TGCGCCAGCAGAGAGGGGATGGATGAAAAACTGTTTTTT
CASREGMDEKLFF
>NA|TRBD2|13|TRBJ2-7|TRBV18
TGTGCCAGCTCCCTGGGGGGGATCTACGAGCAGTACTTC
CASSLGGIYEQYF
>NA|NA|16|TRBJ2-1|TRBV11-2
TGTGCCAGCAGCTTAACTAGTCCGGCTCCCTACAATGAGCAGTTCTTC
CASSLTSPAPYNEQFF
>NA|NA|17|TRBJ2-7|TRBV7-2
TGTGCCAGCAGCCCACAGTTTGGTGGGGGGATAATGAACGAGCAGTACTTC
CASSPQFGGGIMNEQYF
>few|TRBD2|16|TRBJ2-3|TRBV5-1
TGCGCCAGCAGCTTGGGGACTAGCGGAAACACAGATACGCAGTATTTT
CASSLGTSGNTDTQYF
>NA|TRBD1|13|TRBJ2-5|TRBV5-6
TGTGCCAGCAGCTCTAGGGGGCACGAGACCCAGTACTTC
CASSSRGHETQYF
>NA|NA|19|TRBJ2-5|TRBV11-2
TGTGCCAGCACCCAACGGGGGTGGACAGGTGGAGTCTTCTTAGAGACCCAGTACTTC
CASTQRGWTGGVFLETQYF